What follows are 27 T cell receptor beta chains derived from one specimen sequenced in a study of blood T cells in healthy people across ages. Together with a sample-barcoded 5' primer, a J-beta primer mix was included in a second PCR lasting roughly 6 to 12 cycles. TCRdb passed the 5' RACE reads through MiXCR, listing each CDR3 protein once. The table includes hundreds of thousands of distinct CDR3 sequences, 45% to 60% detected once. Sequencing was carried out using blood. All receptors come from an elderly woman in good health.

This clonotype has at least ten counts. The chain is built from TRBV9 and TRBJ2-4; the D call may be TRBD1 or TRBD2 (6 bases each). The CDR3 loop spans 17 amino acids. Germline CDR1 is SGDLS and CDR2 is YYNGEE. The germline V and J ends were trimmed by 4 bases and 1 base, with 18 bases remaining between them. DNA of the CDR3: TGTGCCAGCAGCACCTACGAGGGGGGCGCGGCCAAAAACATTCAGTACTTC. Residues: CASSTYEGGAAKNIQYF.

V is TRBV18 and J is TRBJ1-6; 7 bases match TRBD1. V dropped 5 bases and J dropped 10; count of bases not matched to a gene: 5. This CDR3 spans 13 amino acids. The germline CDR1 and CDR2 sequences are KGHSH and LQKENI. The DNA for the CDR3 is TGTGCCAGCTCAGACAGGGAGAACTCACCCCTCCACTTT. It yields the protein CASSDRENSPLHF. Variable domain in full (rest from reference TRBV18 and TRBJ1-6): NAGVMQNPRHLVRRRGQEARLRCSPMKGHSHVYWYRQLPEEGLKFMVYLQKENIIDESGMPKERFSAEFPKEGPSILRIQQVVRGDSAAYFCASSDRENSPLHFGNGTRLTVT.

This clonotype has ten or more counts. CDR3 in DNA: TGTGCCAGCAGTCTTACTGGGGGGAACATTCAGTACTTC. This codes for CASSLTGGNIQYF. The chain recombines TRBV12-3 or TRBV12-4 with TRBJ2-4; perhaps TRBD2 as D (6 bases). The length of the CDR3 is 13 residues. V lost 5 bases to trimming and J lost 7 bases, with 12 bases between them.

A remark on this clonotype: The junction departs from the called germline gene at one end, perhaps through a read error. V gene TRBV30 combines with J gene TRBJ1-5, with 11 bases lining up with TRBD1. CDR3 length: 13 amino acids. CDR1 and CDR2 from the germline V gene are GTSNPN and SVGIG (reference sequence). The CDR3 region has the DNA TGTGCCTGGGGGGACAGGGGGAATCAGCCCCGGCATTTT. The encoded protein is CAWGDRGNQPRHF.

There are a few counts of this clonotype. The V gene is TRBV9, the J gene TRBJ2-7, with D possibly matching TRBD1 (5 bases). Germline V lookup: CDR1 SGDLS, CDR2 YYNGEE. V was pared by 4 bases and J by 7 bases, with 27 bases between. The CDR3 extends over 17 amino acids. The DNA for the CDR3 is TGTGCCAGCAGCCCGGTTGTTGGGGCCTCCTCCTACAATGAGCAGTACTTC. The encoded protein is CASSPVVGASSYNEQYF.

This rearrangement joins TRBV29-1 to TRBJ2-7, with D possibly called TRBD1 or TRBD2 (5 bases each). The J call may be mistaken, given a closer DNA end match to TRBJ2-5. The CDR3 runs to 11 residues. Looked up from germline, CDR1 is SQVTM and CDR2 is ANQGSEA. CDR3 DNA: TGCAGCGCCGGGGCCCTGGAGACCCAGTACTTC. This gives the protein CSAGALETQYF.

With regard to this clonotype: Germline is not matched at one junction end, which may reflect a read error. The rearrangement links TRBV27 to TRBJ2-7; 7 bases map to TRBD1. This CDR3 comprises 15 residues. Germline-derived CDR1 and CDR2 are MNHEY and SMNVEV (reference sequence). Here the CDR3 reads CASSRGQEAPYEQCF. The CDR3 bases are TGTGCCAGCAGCCGTGGACAGGAAGCCCCCTACGAGCAGTGCTTC.

The V call is TRBV3-1, the J call TRBJ2-3; TRBD1 agrees at 7 bases. The CDR3 totals 13 residues. CDR1 LGHDT and CDR2 YNNKEL come from the germline V gene (reference sequence). With 6 bases clipped from V and 3 bases from J, the junction kept 3 bases outside the gene matches. This CDR3 is CASRTQGTDTQYF. In DNA, the CDR3 is TGTGCCAGCAGAACACAGGGGACAGATACGCAGTATTTT.

This rearrangement joins TRBV6-1 to TRBJ2-5; 13 bases line up with TRBD2. The ends lost 5 bases at V and 2 bases at J; junction bases unmatched: 14. This CDR3 region has 19 residues. The germline V gene has CDR1 MNHNS and CDR2 SASEGT. The CDR3 is CASSRQRGLAGRQQETQYF. CDR3 sequence (DNA): TGTGCCAGCAGTCGCCAAAGGGGACTAGCGGGGAGACAACAAGAGACCCAGTACTTC.

The chain is built from TRBV6-2 or TRBV6-3 and TRBJ2-2, with D possibly matching TRBD1 (5 bases). CDR3 length equals 14 residues. CDR1 is MNHEY and CDR2 is SVGEGT in the germline V gene. The V end was cut by 6 bases, the J end by 4 bases, with 12 bases between. CDR3 sequence: CASSRDRSTGELFF. CDR3 DNA sequence: TGTGCCAGCAGCCGCGACAGAAGCACCGGGGAGCTGTTTTTT.

About this clonotype itself: The final CDR3 position lacks the conserved phenylalanine or tryptophan, pointing to a likely read error. Because the CDR3's place on the DNA is in doubt, the DNA is left out and the CDR3 is given as listed by TCRdb. V and J are TRBV6-5 and TRBJ2-5; no check of the table's D call, TRBD1, against the DNA was made. The CDR3 sequence runs 16 residues, both termini included. Germline V gives CDR1 MNHEY, CDR2 SVGAGI. Here the CDR3 reads CASSSLTGGYGYTFGS.

This clonotype appeared a few times. This chain uses TRBV12-3 or TRBV12-4 with TRBJ2-1; D is perhaps TRBD2 (6 bases). V was shortened by 4 bases and J by 11 bases, with 9 bases between the two germline ends. The CDR3 is 11 residues long. The CDR3 DNA sequence: TGTGCCAGCAGTTCCGGGACTCAGCAGTTCTTC. Protein: CASSSGTQQFF.

Remarks on this clonotype: This may stem from a read error, because a much larger clone lies one nucleotide away. The rearrangement joins TRBV27 to TRBJ2-1; D unresolved. The J call may be in error: the DNA end matches TRBJ2-7 better. The CDR3 consists of 14 residues. Germline CDR1 MNHEY, CDR2 SMNVEV (reference sequence). The CDR3 here is CASSVFGATYEQYF. Written as DNA, the CDR3 is TGTGCCAGCAGTGTATTTGGAGCTACCTACGAGCAGTACTTC.

This clonotype was observed a few times. The J gene is TRBJ2-3, the V gene TRBV4-1; TRBD1 or TRBD2 may be the D gene (5 bases each). This CDR3 region has 15 residues. Germline loops: CDR1 MGHRA, CDR2 YSYEKL. Deletions cut 1 base from V and 0 bases from J, with 8 bases between. CDR3 sequence: CASSQVGVSTDTQYF. CDR3 sequence (DNA): TGCGCCAGCAGCCAAGTGGGGGTCAGCACAGATACGCAGTATTTT.

The V call is TRBV6-6, the J call TRBJ2-3; 8 bases agree with TRBD1. This CDR3 spans 16 amino acids. Germline values: CDR1 MNHNY, CDR2 SVGAGI (reference sequence). The trim removed 2 bases at V and 0 bases at J, leaving 4 bases unmatched. CDR3 residues: CASSYGTGGSTDTQYF. CDR3 DNA: TGTGCCAGCAGTTACGGTACAGGGGGTAGCACAGATACGCAGTATTTT.

This clonotype was found once. This may stem from a read error, because a much larger clone lies one nucleotide away. The CDR3 bases are TGTGCCAGCAGGGACTCCCAGGGATTAGGGGCCCAGTACTTC. Translated: CASRDSQGLGAQYF. This rearrangement joins TRBV6-4 to TRBJ2-5; either TRBD1 or TRBD2 may fit D (5 bases each). Germline lookup yields CDR1 MRHNA and CDR2 SNTAGT. The CDR3 has 14 residues.

With respect to this clonotype: Possible read error: a much larger clone is one base away. This sequence joins TRBV2 and TRBJ2-7; D uncertain. The J call may be wrong; the DNA end is better matched by TRBJ2-5. CDR3 length: 11 amino acids. CDR1 SNHLY and CDR2 FYNNEI come from the germline V gene. The CDR3 DNA sequence: TGTGCCAACCAAATAGAACAGACCCAGTACTTC. Residues: CANQIEQTQYF.

As concerns this clonotype: This may come from a read error, since a much larger clone is one base off. The chain employs TRBV28 and TRBJ2-5; D not resolved. CDR1 and CDR2 from the germline V gene are MDHEN and SYDVKM. Trimming cost V 8 bases and J 4 bases, with 14 bases left between them. The CDR3 is 13 residues long. For the CDR3, the DNA is TGTGCCAGCGGCCTTTGGGTGGGAGAGACCCAGTACTTC. Residues: CASGLWVGETQYF.

The chain has TRBV5-5 and TRBJ1-6; possible D gene TRBD1, 5 bases. Trimming left V 0 bases short and J 3 bases short, with 13 bases between. This CDR3 comprises 17 residues. Germline CDR1 reads SGHKS; CDR2 reads YYEKEE (reference sequence). DNA of the CDR3: TGTGCCAGCAGCTTGGAGGGGCGGGGCGACTATAATTCACCCCTCCACTTT. Translated: CASSLEGRGDYNSPLHF.

This clonotype occurred many times. The chain employs TRBV18 and TRBJ2-5; D unclear. CDR1 is KGHSH, CDR2 LQKENI, per germline. With 3 bases removed from V and 4 bases from J, the gap between germline ends came to 9 bases. CDR3 size: 13 residues. In nucleotides, the CDR3 is TGTGCCAGCTCACCTAATTCAGGAGAGACCCAGTACTTC. As protein: CASSPNSGETQYF.

Regarding this clonotype: This sequence may be a read error, since a much larger clone differs from it by one base. The J gene is TRBJ1-2, the V gene TRBV5-1; the D is unclear. Germline assignment: CDR1 SGHRS and CDR2 YFSETQ. Between the trimmed V and J ends, which lost 6 bases and 6 bases, there was a span of 15 bases. This CDR3 spans 13 amino acids. CDR3 in DNA: TGCGCCAGCACTCATAACTACGGTGATGGCTACACCTTC. Protein: CASTHNYGDGYTF.

This clonotype was recorded at least ten times. The genes are TRBV6-6 and TRBJ2-5; 10 bases fit TRBD1. This CDR3 contains 17 residues. Germline lookup yields CDR1 MNHNY and CDR2 SVGAGI (reference sequence). Trimming took 4 bases from V and 11 from J; bases not matched to a gene: 19. CDR3 nucleotide sequence: TGTGCCAGCAGTTTAGGATTCGTGGGACAGGGGTACAATGAGCAGTACTTC. It translates to CASSLGFVGQGYNEQYF.

V and J are TRBV2 and TRBJ2-4, with D possibly called TRBD1 or TRBD2 (5 bases each). Per germline, CDR1 SNHLY and CDR2 FYNNEI. Trimming stripped 6 bases from V and 6 bases from J, with 6 bases between. This CDR3 has 11 residues. CDR3 sequence: CASRGPNIQYF. In nucleotides, the CDR3 is TGTGCCAGCAGGGGACCAAACATTCAGTACTTC.

This clonotype was seen more than once but under ten times. This chain uses TRBV14 with TRBJ2-5; 7 nucleotides align to TRBD2. From germline, CDR1 is SGHDN and CDR2 FVKESK. This CDR3 spans 14 amino acids. Trimming at V came to 4 bases and at J to 5 bases, leaving 7 bases not matched to a gene. CDR3 in DNA: TGTGCCAGCAGCCGACTAGCCAAGGGGGAGACCCAGTACTTC. Translation: CASSRLAKGETQYF.

The V call is TRBV11-3, the J call TRBJ2-2, with D maybe TRBD2 (7 bases). This CDR3 spans 16 amino acids. Germline V gives CDR1 SGHNT, CDR2 YENEEA. V dropped 3 bases and J dropped 7 bases, with 18 bases sitting between them. CDR3 protein: CASSLRGSRGNGELFF. In nucleotides, the CDR3 is TGTGCCAGCAGCTTGAGGGGGTCGCGGGGGAACGGGGAGCTGTTTTTT.

CDR3 amino acids: CASSRLSDGEGFSGANVLTF. CDR3 sequence (DNA): TGTGCCAGCAGCCGTCTCTCCGATGGTGAAGGGTTCTCTGGGGCCAACGTCCTGACTTTC. V and J are TRBV6-2 or TRBV6-3 and TRBJ2-6, with D uncertain. V was cut by 6 bases and J by 0 bases, with 24 bases left in between. This CDR3 contains 20 residues. Germline V gene sequence: CDR1 MNHEY, CDR2 SVGEGT.

This rearrangement joins TRBV13 to TRBJ2-7; 12 bases are shared with TRBD2. J lost 11 bases, V lost 5 bases, and 7 bases had no gene match. This CDR3 has 13 residues. Germline V gene lookup returns CDR1 PRHDT and CDR2 FYEKMQ (reference sequence). The CDR3: CASSRRTSGRKYF. The DNA for the CDR3 is TGTGCCAGCAGCCGCCGAACTAGCGGGAGGAAGTACTTC.